This TCR beta chain appears in the sequencing data of a study of cytomegalovirus exposure and HLA in healthy donors. The donors, nominally healthy at sampling, likely had unrecorded immune exposures. Study-wide results and limits: Later on, an analysis tied under 20,000 TCR beta sequences to HLA alleles at 0.05 false discovery rate. Analyses of presence/absence relied on an assumption of roughly uniform sequencing depth across donors.

Germline V lookup: CDR1 SQVTM, CDR2 ANQGSEA. With V trimmed by 5 bases and J by 4 bases, 7 bases remained unmatched. This CDR3 region has 14 residues. Note on this clone: The target antigen is unknown.

It was with 60 Vbeta and 13 Jbeta primers that the PCR ran. Repertoires were generated with immunoSEQ multiplex PCR, while TCRdb's copy carries only in-frame clones and drops some. The sample includes about 200,000 clones, approximately 80% of them seen just once. Source material: PBMCs. The receptor comes from a man in his forties or fifties in good health and CMV-seronegative. The chain employs TRBV29-1 and TRBJ2-4, with 8 bases matching TRBD2. The CDR3 bases are TGCAGCGTTCTAAGTAGCGGGAAAAAAAACATTCAGTACTTC. Amino acids: CSVLSSGKKNIQYF.